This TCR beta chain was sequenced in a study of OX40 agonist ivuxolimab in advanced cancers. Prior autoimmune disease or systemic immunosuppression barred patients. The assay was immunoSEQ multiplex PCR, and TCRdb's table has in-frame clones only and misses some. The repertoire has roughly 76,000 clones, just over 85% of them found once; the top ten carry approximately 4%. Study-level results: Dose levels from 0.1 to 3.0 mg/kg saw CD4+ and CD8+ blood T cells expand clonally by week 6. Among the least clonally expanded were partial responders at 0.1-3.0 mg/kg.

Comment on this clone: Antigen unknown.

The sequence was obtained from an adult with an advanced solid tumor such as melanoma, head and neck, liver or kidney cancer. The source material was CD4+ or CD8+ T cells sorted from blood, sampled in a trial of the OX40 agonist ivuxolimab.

DNA for the CDR3: TGTGCCAGAAGCAGCAACGTCGGGACTAGCGAAATTTACAATGAGCAGTTCTTC. Encoded protein: CARSSNVGTSEIYNEQFF. The chain employs TRBV5-3 and TRBJ2-1, with 10 bases matching TRBD2. TRBV5-3 is identified as an open reading frame with a role that is uncertain. With 4 bases clipped from V and 4 bases from J, the junction kept 14 bases outside the gene matches. This CDR3 is built from 18 residues.